The 21 T cell receptor beta chains listed next were all sequenced from one sample in a study of radiotherapy plus CTLA-4 blockade in lung cancer. Method: immunoSEQ multiplex PCR; TCRdb's copy keeps in-frame clones and lacks some. The data hold fewer than 40,000 clones, with roughly three quarters observed a single time. Sequencing was performed on peripheral blood, taken from a patient treated with radiotherapy plus ipilimumab. The receptors shown here come from a human donor with non-small cell lung cancer that progressed on radiotherapy plus ipilimumab.

The J gene is TRBJ2-1, the V gene TRBV7-2, with TRBD1 as a possible D gene (7 bases). The V end was cut by 5 bases, the J end by 2 bases, with 13 bases between. Germline lookup yields CDR1 SGHTA and CDR2 FQGNSA. The CDR3 contains 15 residues. CDR3 DNA: TGTGCCAGCAGCCAGGGGGGACACCCCTACAATGAGCAGTTCTTC. Amino acid sequence: CASSQGGHPYNEQFF.

The count of this clone is one. This CDR3 reads CASSLVGGYGAEFF. The CDR3 region has the DNA TGTGCCAGCAGCTTAGTTGGGGGCTACGGGGCTGAGTTCTTC. V usage is TRBV7-2 and J usage is TRBJ2-1, with D perhaps TRBD1 (6 bases). Trimming left V 1 base short and J 14 bases short, with 18 bases between. Germline loops: CDR1 SGHTA, CDR2 FQGNSA. CDR3 length: 14 amino acids. Using reference TRBV7-2 and TRBJ2-1 for the parts outside the CDR3, the full variable domain is GAGVSQSPSNKVTEKGKDVELRCDPISGHTALYWYRQSLGQGLEFLIYFQGNSAPDKSGLPSDRFSAERTGGSVSTLTIQRTQQEDSAVYLCASSLVGGYGAEFFGPGTRLTVL.

There are a few counts of this clone. The chain joins TRBV7-2 to TRBJ2-2; maybe TRBD1 (7 bases). CDR1 and CDR2 (germline): SGHTA, FQGNSA. The V end was cut by 5 bases, the J end by 7 bases, with 17 bases between. This CDR3 region has 15 residues. The CDR3 loop reads CASSRLGTAGGELFF. CDR3 bases: TGTGCCAGCAGCAGGCTGGGGACAGCGGGCGGGGAGCTGTTTTTT. The full variable domain, rest sourced from reference TRBV7-2 and TRBJ2-2, is GAGVSQSPSNKVTEKGKDVELRCDPISGHTALYWYRQSLGQGLEFLIYFQGNSAPDKSGLPSDRFSAERTGGSVSTLTIQRTQQEDSAVYLCASSRLGTAGGELFFGEGSRLTVL.

The chain employs TRBV13 and TRBJ2-2; weak D call: TRBD1 (6 bases). The CDR3 has 14 residues. The ends were cut back, 5 bases at V and 4 bases at J, with 11 bases in the middle. Germline CDR1 reads PRHDT; CDR2 reads FYEKMQ (reference sequence). For the CDR3, the DNA is TGTGCCAGCAGCCATCAGGGGTTCACCGGGGAGCTGTTTTTT. Translating gives CASSHQGFTGELFF.

The rearrangement joins TRBV7-8 to TRBJ2-7, with D possibly being TRBD2 (6 bases). CDR1 and CDR2 from the germline V gene are SGHVS and FQNEAQ. Trimming removed 2 bases from V and 5 bases from J, with 10 bases in between. The CDR3 is 13 amino acids. In DNA, the CDR3 is TGTGCCAGCAGCTTATTACGCGGGGACGAGCAGTACTTC. Its translation is CASSLLRGDEQYF.

The chain links TRBV7-8 to TRBJ2-1; D might be TRBD1 (6 bases). CDR3 length equals 15 residues. Looked up from germline, CDR1 is SGHVS and CDR2 is FQNEAQ. Trimming removed 5 bases at V and 1 base at J, with 12 bases between. The CDR3 spells CASSATGQSYNEQFF. DNA of the CDR3: TGTGCCAGCAGCGCGACAGGACAATCCTACAATGAGCAGTTCTTC.

V and J are TRBV2 and TRBJ2-5; TRBD1 is a possible D gene (6 bases). From germline, CDR1 is SNHLY and CDR2 FYNNEI. With 8 bases removed from V and 2 bases from J, the gap between germline ends came to 6 bases. The CDR3 contains 11 residues. The CDR3 DNA reads TGTGCCAGCGGACAGCAAGAGACCCAGTACTTC. Amino acids: CASGQQETQYF.

A few counts support this clone. The CDR3 bases are TGTGCCAGCAGCATCGGACAGGGGGTGACTGAAGCTTTCTTT. Translation gives CASSIGQGVTEAFF. The chain combines TRBV11-3 with TRBJ1-1; 10 bases align to TRBD1. The V gene end was trimmed by 5 bases and the J gene end by 5 bases; junction bases not matched to a gene: 5. The CDR3 is 14 amino acids. In germline, CDR1 is SGHNT, CDR2 YENEEA.

V gene TRBV6-6 combines with J gene TRBJ1-2; D is unresolved. This CDR3 has 14 residues. V was shortened by 0 bases and J by 4 bases, with 9 bases between the two germline ends. The germline CDR1 and CDR2 sequences are MNHNY and SVGAGI (reference sequence). The CDR3 DNA sequence: TGTGCCAGCAGTTACTCGAGGCCCTCCTATGGCTACACCTTC. Its protein is CASSYSRPSYGYTF.

This chain links TRBV9 with TRBJ2-3, with 8 bases aligning to TRBD2. Germline lookup yields CDR1 SGDLS and CDR2 YYNGEE. J lost 5 bases, V lost 4 bases, and 3 bases had no gene match. The CDR3 runs to 13 residues. The CDR3 loop reads CASSPRGGDTQYF. The CDR3 region has the DNA TGTGCCAGCAGCCCCCGGGGGGGAGATACGCAGTATTTT.

The CDR3 loop is CASSPRDSQGTEAFF. The DNA for the CDR3 is TGTGCCAGTAGTCCCCGGGACTCGCAAGGCACTGAAGCTTTCTTT. The chain employs TRBV19 and TRBJ1-1; a weak D match, TRBD1 (5 bases). Looked up from germline, CDR1 is LNHDA and CDR2 is SQIVND (reference sequence). The V end was cut by 5 bases, the J end by 4 bases, with 17 bases between. This CDR3 has 15 amino acids.

The chain carries TRBV18 and TRBJ1-2, with 7 bases that match TRBD1. The CDR3 loop spans 15 amino acids. Germline trimming cut 5 bases from V and 4 bases from J; bases unmatched to any gene: 10. Per the germline V gene, CDR1 is KGHSH and CDR2 is LQKENI. CDR3 bases: TGTGCCAGCTCAGATCGGACAGGAGGCGCCTATGGCTACACCTTC. Its protein is CASSDRTGGAYGYTF.

This clone was observed once. The V and J genes are TRBV9 and TRBJ2-2; 8 bases match TRBD2. This CDR3 comprises 17 residues. Germline loops: CDR1 SGDLS, CDR2 YYNGEE. J was trimmed by 1 base and V by 1 base; bases with no gene match: 6. CDR3 sequence (DNA): TGTGCCAGCAGCGTACAATCCAGCGGGGGGAACACCGGGGAGCTGTTTTTT. This translates into CASSVQSSGGNTGELFF.

This chain connects TRBV7-2 to TRBJ2-7; D perhaps matches TRBD1 (6 bases). CDR1 is SGHTA and CDR2 is FQGNSA in the germline V gene. This CDR3 comprises 15 residues. V lost 3 bases, J lost 2 bases, and 14 bases lay in between. The CDR3 loop is CASSFQSGQPYEQYF. The CDR3 DNA is TGTGCCAGCAGCTTCCAATCAGGACAGCCCTACGAGCAGTACTTC.

This rearrangement joins TRBV25-1 to TRBJ2-5; D unresolved. CDR1 and CDR2 (germline): MGHDK, SYGVNS. Trimming took off 10 bases at V and 6 bases at J, with 18 bases between the two ends. The CDR3 extends over 13 amino acids. The CDR3 here is CATSKEEWKTQYF. As DNA, the CDR3 is TGTGCCACCTCTAAAGAGGAGTGGAAGACCCAGTACTTC.

The rearrangement joins TRBV10-2 to TRBJ1-5; perhaps TRBD1 as D (5 bases). V dropped 0 bases and J dropped 8 bases, with 11 bases sitting between them. The length of the CDR3 is 14 residues. Germline CDR1 and CDR2: WSHSY and SAAADI. Here the CDR3 reads CASSESRTSEPQHF. The CDR3 DNA is TGCGCCAGCAGTGAGTCCCGGACATCGGAGCCCCAGCATTTT.

This clone was seen only once. V gene TRBV7-9 combines with J gene TRBJ1-1; D not resolved. This CDR3 contains 13 residues. With 2 bases removed from V and 0 bases from J, the gap between germline ends came to 4 bases. Germline V gene data show CDR1 as SEHNR and CDR2 as FQNEAQ (reference sequence). CDR3 bases: TGTGCCAGCAGCTTATCGGTGAACACTGAAGCTTTCTTT. Its protein product is CASSLSVNTEAFF.

The chain employs TRBV6-6 and TRBJ1-1; maybe TRBD1 (5 bases). V lost 2 bases and J 4 bases, leaving 11 bases between the germline ends. This CDR3 contains 14 residues. Germline V CDR1 and CDR2: MNHNY, SVGAGI (reference sequence). The CDR3 DNA is TGTGCCAGCAGTTACCCCCAGGGTGGCACTGAAGCTTTCTTT. Translating gives CASSYPQGGTEAFF.

Remarks on this clone: Relative to the germline gene, one junction end is altered; a read error may explain this. This chain connects TRBV7-7 to TRBJ2-7; the match to TRBD1 covers 10 bases. This CDR3 is built from 14 residues. CDR1 is SSHAT, CDR2 FNYEAQ, per germline (reference sequence). The CDR3 loop reads CASSRDRGSYEQYF. CDR3 nucleotide sequence: TGTGCTAGCAGCCGGGACAGGGGTTCATACGAGCAGTACTTC.

This clone was seen once. The J gene is TRBJ2-5, the V gene TRBV2, with TRBD2 matching 11 bases. CDR1 is SNHLY and CDR2 is FYNNEI in the germline V gene. The CDR3 runs 16 residues. Trimming took 0 bases from V and 4 from J; bases not matched to a gene: 4. DNA of the CDR3: TGTGCCAGCAGTGAAGCAGAGGGGACTAGCGGAGAGACCCAGTACTTC. It translates to CASSEAEGTSGETQYF.

The V and J genes are TRBV11-2 and TRBJ2-3; 12 bases map to TRBD1. V was clipped by 4 bases and J by 5 bases; unmatched bases: 10. This CDR3 has 17 amino acids. Germline CDR1 reads SGHAT; CDR2 reads FQNNGV. The CDR3 loop reads CASSSPAGTGGRDTQYF. The CDR3 DNA sequence: TGTGCCAGCAGCTCTCCAGCCGGGACAGGGGGCAGAGATACGCAGTATTTT.